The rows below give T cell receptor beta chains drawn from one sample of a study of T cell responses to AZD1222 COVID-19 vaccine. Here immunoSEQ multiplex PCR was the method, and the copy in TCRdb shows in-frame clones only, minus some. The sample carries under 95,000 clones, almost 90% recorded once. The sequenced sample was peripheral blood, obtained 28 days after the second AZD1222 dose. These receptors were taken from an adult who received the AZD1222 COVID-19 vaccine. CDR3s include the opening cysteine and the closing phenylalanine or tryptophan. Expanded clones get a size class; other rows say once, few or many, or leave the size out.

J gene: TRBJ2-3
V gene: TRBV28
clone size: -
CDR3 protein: CASSFGTGLSWGTDTQYF

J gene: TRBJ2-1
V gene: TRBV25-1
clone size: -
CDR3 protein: CASSGGQSSYNEQFF

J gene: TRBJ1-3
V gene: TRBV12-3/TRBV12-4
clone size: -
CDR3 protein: CASSFGNTIYF

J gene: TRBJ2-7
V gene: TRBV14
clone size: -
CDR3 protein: CASSQRADWVEQYF

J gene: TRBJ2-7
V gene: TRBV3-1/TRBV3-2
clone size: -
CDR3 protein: CASSLRDYEQYF

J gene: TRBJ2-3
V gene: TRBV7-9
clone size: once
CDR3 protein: CASLSRGGLSTDTQYF

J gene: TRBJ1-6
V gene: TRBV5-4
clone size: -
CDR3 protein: CASSYRGGNSPLHF

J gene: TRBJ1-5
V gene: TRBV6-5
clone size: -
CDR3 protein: CASSPGQRNQPQHF

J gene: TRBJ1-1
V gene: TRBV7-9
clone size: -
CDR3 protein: CASSPGQGTEAFF

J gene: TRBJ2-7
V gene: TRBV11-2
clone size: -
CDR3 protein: CASSFGYYEQYF

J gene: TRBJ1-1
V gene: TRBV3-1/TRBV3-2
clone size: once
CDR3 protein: CASSPNGQGEAFF

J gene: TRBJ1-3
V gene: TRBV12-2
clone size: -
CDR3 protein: CASRLGRGSGNTIYF

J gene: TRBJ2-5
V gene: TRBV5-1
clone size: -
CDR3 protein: CASSSRTSGEQETQYF

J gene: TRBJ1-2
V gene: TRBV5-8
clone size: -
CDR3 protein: CASSLVYGGNGYTF

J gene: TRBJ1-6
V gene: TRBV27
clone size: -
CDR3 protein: CASSLFGEDSPLHF

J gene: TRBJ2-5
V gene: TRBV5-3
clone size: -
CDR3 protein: CARSSGTSGETQYF

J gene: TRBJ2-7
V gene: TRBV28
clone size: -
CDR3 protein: CASSYPNPSYEQYF

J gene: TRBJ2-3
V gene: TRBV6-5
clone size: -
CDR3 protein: CASSYGRHTDTQYF

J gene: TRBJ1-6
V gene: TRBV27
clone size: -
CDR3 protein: CASSLSPLRESYNSPLHF

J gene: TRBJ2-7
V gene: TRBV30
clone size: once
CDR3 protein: CAWSSLLDYEQYF

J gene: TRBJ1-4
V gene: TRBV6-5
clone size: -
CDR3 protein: CASRWTGPDEKLFF

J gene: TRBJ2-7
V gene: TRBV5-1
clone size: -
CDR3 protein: CASSLAVGRSSYEQYF

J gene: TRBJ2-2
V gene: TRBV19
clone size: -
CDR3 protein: CASSLRPATGELFF

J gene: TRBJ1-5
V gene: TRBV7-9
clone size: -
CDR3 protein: CASSDGGTQHF

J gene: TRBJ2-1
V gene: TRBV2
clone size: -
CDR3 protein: CAIRRTLGGNEQFF

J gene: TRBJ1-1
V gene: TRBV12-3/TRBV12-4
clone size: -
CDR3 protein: CASSLNRQAFF

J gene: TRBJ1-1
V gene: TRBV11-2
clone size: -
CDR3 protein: CASSLDASSRRAFF

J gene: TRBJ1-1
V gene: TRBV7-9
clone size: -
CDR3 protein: CASSPNRGGGRGTEAFF

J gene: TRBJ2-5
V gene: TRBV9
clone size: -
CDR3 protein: CASSVGTIGRETQYF

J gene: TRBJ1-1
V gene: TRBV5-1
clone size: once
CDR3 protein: CASSLVPGAEAFF

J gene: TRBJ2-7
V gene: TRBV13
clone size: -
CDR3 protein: CASSPEGGINEQYF

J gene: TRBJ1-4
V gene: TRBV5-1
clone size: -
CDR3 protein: CASSPGQGGNEKLFF

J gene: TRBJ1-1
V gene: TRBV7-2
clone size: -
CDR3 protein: CASSLENTEAFF

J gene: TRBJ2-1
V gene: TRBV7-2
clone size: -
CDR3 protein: CASSFTNEQFF

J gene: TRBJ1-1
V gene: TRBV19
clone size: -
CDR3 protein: CASRKGQINTEAFF

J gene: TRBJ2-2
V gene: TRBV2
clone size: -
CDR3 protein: CASTLDRPDTGELFF

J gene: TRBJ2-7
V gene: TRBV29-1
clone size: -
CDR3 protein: CSVGQSNSYEQYF

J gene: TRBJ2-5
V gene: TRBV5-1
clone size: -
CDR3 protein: CASSLQETQYF

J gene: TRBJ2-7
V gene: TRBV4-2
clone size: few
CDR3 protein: CASSQALGATYEQYF

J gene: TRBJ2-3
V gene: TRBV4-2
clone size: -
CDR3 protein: CASSRRGDRSTDTQYF

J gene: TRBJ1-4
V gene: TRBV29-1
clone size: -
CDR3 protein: CSVEVGQGTEKLFF

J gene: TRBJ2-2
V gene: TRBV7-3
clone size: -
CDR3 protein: CASSFQRWFNTGELFF

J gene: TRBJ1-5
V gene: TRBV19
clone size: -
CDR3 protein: CASSSRQGSNQPQHF

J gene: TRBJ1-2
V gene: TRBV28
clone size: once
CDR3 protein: CASSFNMGHIYGYTF

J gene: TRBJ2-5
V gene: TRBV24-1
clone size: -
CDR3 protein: CATSDPQGGQETQYF

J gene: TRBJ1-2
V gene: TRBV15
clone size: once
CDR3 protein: CATSRPGQIHTF

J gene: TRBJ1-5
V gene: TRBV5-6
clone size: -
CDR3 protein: CASRRGGENQPQHF

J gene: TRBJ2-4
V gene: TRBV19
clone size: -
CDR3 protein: CASSVDRGNIQYF

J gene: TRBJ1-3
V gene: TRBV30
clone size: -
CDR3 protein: CAWSKRGGGNTIYF

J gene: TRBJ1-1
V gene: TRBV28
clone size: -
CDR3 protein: CASSLAGTRNTEAFF